The T cell receptor (beta chain) described here comes from a study of shared clonotypes between healthy human individuals. Looking at the study overall: For every donor, three CD4 naive, three CD4 memory, two CD8 naive and one CD8 memory plates were used.

Produced via immunoSEQ multiplex PCR; TCRdb's table is partial and in-frame only. The data show some 2.1 million clones, around 93% seen once. On this clone itself: Its specificity is not known.

In the naive CD8 group, cells lacked CD45RO and were positively selected for CCR7, so terminally differentiated effector memory CD45RA+ cells were left out. Recent vaccinations or acute infections were absent in the healthy HIV-negative adult donors. Study-wide results and limits: Shared clonotypes: 4.5% to 5% naive CD4, roughly 4% naive CD8, about 2.4% memory CD4, around 0.4% memory CD8. The expectation was that sequencing depth would affect clonotype sharing among donors.

The CDR3 length is 15 residues. The germline V gene encodes CDR1 MRHNA and CDR2 SNTAGT. Trimming took 4 bases from V and 5 from J; bases not matched to a gene: 4. The chain carries TRBV6-4 and TRBJ2-2, with 10 bases fitting TRBD1. Sequencing was done on a sample of naive CD8+ T cells from PBMCs. This TCR came from a man aged 18 to 35 in good health. Some clones in this sample may be carry-over from other donors' samples. The CDR3 DNA reads TGTGCCAGCAGTGCAAGACAGGGGGCAACCGGGGAGCTGTTTTTT. Encoded protein: CASSARQGATGELFF.